The 22 T cell receptor beta chains listed next were all sequenced from one sample in a study of blood T cell repertoires in COVID-19. The repertoire was sequenced with immunoSEQ multiplex PCR; TCRdb's copy has only in-frame clones and lacks some. The data contain 210,000 or so clones, about 90% of them singletons. The sequenced material came from peripheral blood. These TCRs come from a woman in her fifties or sixties with acute or convalescent COVID-19.

V is TRBV12-3 or TRBV12-4 and J is TRBJ2-2; D might be TRBD1 (5 bases). This CDR3 region has 12 residues. The CDR3 DNA reads as TGTGTTAGTGGGGCTAACACCGGGGAGCTGTTTTTT. This codes for CVSGANTGELFF.

This clone was found a few times. CDR3 region: CASTAGGAGSNEQFF. CDR3 nucleotides: TGTGCCAGCACCGCGGGGGGGGCCGGTAGTAATGAGCAGTTCTTC. V gene TRBV7-2 combines with J gene TRBJ2-1; 9 bases fit TRBD2. V shed 7 bases and J 7 bases; nucleotides not matched to a gene: 11. Germline CDR1 SGHTA, CDR2 FQGNSA. This CDR3 contains 15 residues.

This clone occurred once. The chain has TRBV19 and TRBJ1-5; 8 bases match TRBD1. Germline assignment: CDR1 LNHDA and CDR2 SQIVND (reference sequence). V dropped 7 bases and J dropped 4; count of bases not matched to a gene: 9. The CDR3 has 15 amino acids. The CDR3 DNA follows: TGTGCCAGTACGACCGACAGGGGCCCAAATCAGCCCCAGCATTTT. This gives the protein CASTTDRGPNQPQHF.

The chain carries TRBV7-9 and TRBJ1-2; tentatively, D is TRBD1 (6 bases). The germline V gene encodes CDR1 SEHNR and CDR2 FQNEAQ (reference sequence). This CDR3 has 16 amino acids. V dropped 5 bases and J dropped 6 bases, with 22 bases sitting between them. Here the CDR3 reads CASSPDSTGPSHGYTF. DNA of the CDR3: TGTGCCAGCAGCCCTGACTCGACAGGTCCATCTCATGGCTACACCTTC. Full variable domain (missing parts from reference TRBV7-9 and TRBJ1-2): DTGVSQNPRHKITKRGQNVTFRCDPISEHNRLYWYRQTLGQGPEFLTYFQNEAQLEKSRLLSDRFSAERPKGSFSTLEIQRTEQGDSAMYLCASSPDSTGPSHGYTFGSGTRLTVV.

The V and J genes are TRBV1 and TRBJ1-3; the DNA was not compared with TRBD1, the D call given in the table. TRBV1 is a pseudogene segment. This CDR3 region has 15 residues. The CDR3 DNA reads TGCACCAGCAGCCCACCTCCAGGGCGTGGAAACACCATATATTTT. Amino acid sequence: CTSSPPPGRGNTIYF.

For this clone: The sample has other DNA sequences that encode this CDR3 too. The V call is TRBV3-1 (or the pseudogene TRBV3-2), the J call TRBJ2-7; 9 bases map to TRBD2. Per the germline V gene, CDR1 is LGHDT and CDR2 is YNNKEL (reference sequence). The CDR3 extends over 14 amino acids. The V gene end was trimmed by 2 bases and the J gene end by 4 bases; junction bases not matched to a gene: 3. Written as DNA, the CDR3 is TGTGCCAGCAGCCAAAGCGGGAGGCATTACGAGCAGTACTTC. This sequence encodes CASSQSGRHYEQYF.

This clone was detected once. This chain links TRBV6-5 with TRBJ2-3, with D tentatively TRBD2 (5 bases). Germline assignment: CDR1 MNHEY and CDR2 SVGAGI. Trimming took 6 bases from V and 3 from J, leaving 16 bases between them. CDR3 length: 15 amino acids. The CDR3 sequence: CASRAGLRGTDTQYF. The CDR3, as DNA: TGTGCCAGCAGGGCAGGCCTTCGGGGTACAGATACGCAGTATTTT.

The chain links TRBV3-1 (or the pseudogene TRBV3-2) to TRBJ1-4; D remains unclear. This CDR3 is built from 14 residues. Trimming took off 0 bases at V and 5 bases at J, with 7 bases between the two ends. The germline CDR1 and CDR2 sequences are LGHDT and YNNKEL (reference sequence). CDR3 DNA sequence: TGTGCCAGCAGCCAAGAGTTCAGGAATGAAAAACTGTTTTTT. Its protein product is CASSQEFRNEKLFF.

The chain carries TRBV7-2 and TRBJ2-7; 10 bases align to TRBD2. The V gene's germline CDR1 is SGHTA and CDR2 FQGNSA. The CDR3 is 15 amino acids. J gave up 3 bases and V 5 bases, and 7 bases lay outside the gene matches. As DNA, the CDR3 is TGTGCCAGCAGCATTAGGACTAGCGGATTCTACGAGCAGTACTTC. This codes for CASSIRTSGFYEQYF.

This clone was seen just once. The chain has TRBV7-2 and TRBJ1-5; unclear D gene. V was trimmed by 2 bases and J by 9 bases, leaving 17 bases between them. Germline V gene sequence: CDR1 SGHTA, CDR2 FQGNSA. The CDR3 runs to 15 residues. CDR3 loop: CASSLNPSSGRPQHF. The CDR3 DNA reads as TGTGCCAGCAGCTTAAATCCCAGCTCGGGAAGGCCCCAGCATTTT.

The rearrangement uses TRBV19 and TRBJ2-7; the match to TRBD1 covers 8 bases. V was pared by 5 bases and J by 0 bases, with 6 bases of the junction left unmatched. Germline V lookup: CDR1 LNHDA, CDR2 SQIVND (reference sequence). CDR3 length: 15 residues. The CDR3 loop is CASSPRQGSSYEQYF. CDR3 nucleotides: TGTGCCAGTAGTCCCCGACAGGGGAGCTCCTACGAGCAGTACTTC.

This clone showed up just a few times. The genes are TRBV5-1 and TRBJ2-3, with 9 bases identical to TRBD2. The germline gives CDR1 SGHRS, CDR2 YFSETQ. The CDR3 is made up of 16 amino acids. V lost 1 base and J lost 2; bases outside the gene matches: 5. The chain's CDR3 is CASSLTAGGPTDTQYF. DNA for the CDR3: TGCGCCAGCAGCTTGACGGCGGGGGGGCCCACAGATACGCAGTATTTT.

The rearrangement joins TRBV10-3 to TRBJ1-1, with 12 bases lining up with TRBD1. Per germline, CDR1 ENHRY and CDR2 SYGVKD. V lost 6 bases, J lost 1 base, and 3 bases stayed unmatched. This CDR3 is 15 amino acids long. The CDR3 reads CAIRGTGGPNTEAFF. The CDR3 bases are TGTGCCATCAGGGGGACAGGGGGCCCGAACACTGAAGCTTTCTTT.

The chain joins TRBV20-1 to TRBJ1-3; D is uncertain. Germline-derived CDR1 and CDR2 are DFQATT and SNEGSKA (reference sequence). The V gene lost 6 bases and the J gene lost 2 bases, with 5 bases spanning the gap. This CDR3 is built from 11 residues. The CDR3 nucleotides read TGCAGTGCACAGCCTGGAAACACCATATATTTT. Translation gives CSAQPGNTIYF.

The chain links TRBV27 to TRBJ1-2; 10 nucleotides align to TRBD1. Trimming removed 3 bases from V and 8 bases from J; junction bases left unmatched: 3. Germline values: CDR1 MNHEY, CDR2 SMNVEV (reference sequence). The CDR3 loop spans 13 amino acids. CDR3 nucleotides: TGTGCCAGCAGTTTGTCGGACAGGGGGGGCTACACCTTC. Translation gives CASSLSDRGGYTF.

CDR3 in amino acids: CASSPPRVGYTF. DNA for the CDR3: TGTGCCAGCAGCCCCCCGCGGGTTGGCTACACCTTC. This chain joins TRBV7-9 and TRBJ1-2; D is unresolved. The V and J ends lost 5 bases and 7 bases respectively, with 11 bases between them. Germline-derived CDR1 and CDR2 are SEHNR and FQNEAQ (reference sequence). This CDR3 is built from 12 residues. Full variable domain (remainder filled in from reference TRBV7-9 and TRBJ1-2): DTGVSQNPRHKITKRGQNVTFRCDPISEHNRLYWYRQTLGQGPEFLTYFQNEAQLEKSRLLSDRFSAERPKGSFSTLEIQRTEQGDSAMYLCASSPPRVGYTFGSGTRLTVV.

The V and J genes are TRBV9 and TRBJ2-2, with a tentative D call TRBD1 (6 bases). The V end lost 0 bases, the J end lost 7 bases, and 10 bases lay between the germline ends. Germline loops: CDR1 SGDLS, CDR2 YYNGEE. The CDR3 is made up of 14 amino acids. This CDR3 is CASSVEPGVGELFF. CDR3 DNA: TGTGCCAGCAGCGTAGAGCCAGGGGTCGGGGAGCTGTTTTTT.

This sequence joins TRBV5-5 and TRBJ1-1; no reliable D call. Looked up from germline, CDR1 is SGHKS and CDR2 is YYEKEE (reference sequence). V lost 0 bases and J lost 1, with 7 bases in between. The length of the CDR3 is 14 residues. The CDR3 nucleotides are TGTGCCAGCAGCTTGGGACACGCGAACACTGAAGCTTTCTTT. Encoded protein: CASSLGHANTEAFF.

In this sample, this clone turned up once. Written as DNA, the CDR3 is TGTGCCAGCAGCACTTACCCCTGGACAGGGAATTCACCCCTCCACTTT. It codes for CASSTYPWTGNSPLHF. The V and J genes are TRBV6-6 and TRBJ1-6, with 8 bases lining up with TRBD1. The CDR3 is 16 amino acids. V trimming: 6 bases; J trimming: 7 bases; junction bases outside the gene matches: 11. CDR1 is MNHNY, CDR2 SVGAGI, per germline (reference sequence).

The rearrangement uses TRBV19 and TRBJ2-5; D gene unclear. Trimming removed 1 base from V and 5 bases from J, with 8 bases in between. Per germline, CDR1 LNHDA and CDR2 SQIVND (reference sequence). The CDR3 contains 13 residues. The chain's CDR3 is CASSIGRMETQYF. As DNA, the CDR3 is TGTGCCAGTAGTATAGGTAGAATGGAGACCCAGTACTTC.

The gene calls are TRBV7-9 and TRBJ1-6, with 9 bases identical to TRBD1. Looked up from germline, CDR1 is SEHNR and CDR2 is FQNEAQ (reference sequence). V dropped 6 bases and J dropped 5; count of bases not matched to a gene: 2. The CDR3 is made up of 14 amino acids. Here the CDR3 DNA reads TGTGCCAGCAGTCGGGACAGGGATAATTCACCCCTCCACTTT. This gives the protein CASSRDRDNSPLHF.

The chain is built from TRBV7-2 and TRBJ1-5, with TRBD1 matching over 8 bases. V was clipped by 3 bases and J by 7 bases; unmatched bases: 2. CDR1 is SGHTA and CDR2 is FQGNSA in the germline V gene. This CDR3 has 13 residues. The CDR3 DNA sequence: TGTGCCAGCAGCTTTCAGGGGGCCCAGCCCCAGCATTTT. It codes for CASSFQGAQPQHF.